These 26 T cell receptor beta chains share one sample of origin, sequenced in a study of T cell responses to AZD1222 COVID-19 vaccine. Sequenced by immunoSEQ multiplex PCR; TCRdb stores in-frame clones only, minus some. This sample has about 28,000 clones, with more than 70% found just once. This sample comprised peripheral blood, obtained on day 0 of AZD1222 vaccination. These receptors all stem from an adult in good health.

In this sample, this clone turned up a few times. The chain recombines TRBV11-2 with TRBJ2-1; TRBD1 is a possible D gene (6 bases). The CDR3 is made up of 16 amino acids. Per germline, CDR1 SGHAT and CDR2 FQNNGV. Trimming stripped 5 bases from V and 2 bases from J, with 16 bases between. The DNA for the CDR3 is TGTGCCAGCAGCCTCAGGGTAGGGGGAGCCTACAATGAGCAGTTCTTC. Translation gives CASSLRVGGAYNEQFF.

This clone was picked up a small number of times. This sequence joins TRBV6-5 and TRBJ1-4; D is unresolved. With 2 bases removed from V and 5 bases from J, the gap between germline ends came to 9 bases. The CDR3 is made up of 14 amino acids. CDR1 is MNHEY, CDR2 SVGAGI, per germline. CDR3 sequence reads: CASSYRPGNEKLFF. CDR3 bases: TGTGCCAGCAGTTACAGGCCGGGGAATGAAAAACTGTTTTTT.

The chain joins TRBV5-1 to TRBJ2-3; 9 bases line up with TRBD1. Trimming at V came to 1 base and at J to 4 bases, leaving 7 bases not matched to a gene. This CDR3 region has 16 residues. Germline V gene sequence: CDR1 SGHRS, CDR2 YFSETQ. The CDR3 sequence is CASSLIGTGSPDTQYF. The CDR3 DNA follows: TGCGCCAGCAGCTTGATCGGGACAGGGTCCCCAGATACGCAGTATTTT. The variable domain in full, with the rest retrieved from reference TRBV5-1 and TRBJ2-3, is KAGVTQTPRYLIKTRGQQVTLSCSPISGHRSVSWYQQTPGQGLQFLFEYFSETQRNKGNFPGRFSGRQFSNSRSEMNVSTLELGDSALYLCASSLIGTGSPDTQYFGPGTRLTVL.

The genes are TRBV7-3 and TRBJ2-1, with D unresolved. The germline CDR1 and CDR2 sequences are SGHTA and FQGTGA. The germline V and J ends were trimmed by 6 bases and 0 bases, with 9 bases remaining between them. The CDR3 is 14 residues long. CDR3 amino acids: CASRLDGSYNEQFF. CDR3 nucleotide sequence: TGTGCCAGCAGATTAGATGGCTCCTACAATGAGCAGTTCTTC.

The chain uses TRBV24-1 and TRBJ2-7; 8 nucleotides agree with TRBD2. The CDR3 has 14 amino acids. Germline CDR1 is KGHDR and CDR2 is SFDVKD. Germline trimming cut 7 bases from V and 4 bases from J; bases unmatched to any gene: 8. Written as DNA, the CDR3 is TGTGCCACCAGAGTGGCCGGGGGGGGATACGAGCAGTACTTC. This gives the protein CATRVAGGGYEQYF.

The chain joins TRBV2 to TRBJ1-5, with D possibly TRBD1 on 6 matching bases. Per the germline V gene, CDR1 is SNHLY and CDR2 is FYNNEI. Trimming cost V 6 bases and J 1 base, with 10 bases left between them. CDR3 length: 14 residues. Here the CDR3 reads CASRTGSSNQPQHF. The DNA for the CDR3 is TGTGCCAGCAGAACAGGGTCAAGCAATCAGCCCCAGCATTTT.

The chain employs TRBV9 and TRBJ2-1; tentatively, D is TRBD2 (5 bases). V lost 4 bases and J 4 bases, leaving 18 bases between the germline ends. CDR1 is SGDLS and CDR2 is YYNGEE in the germline V gene. The CDR3 is 16 amino acids. CDR3 nucleotides: TGTGCCAGCAGCAAAAAAGCGGACCCGCCTTACAATGAGCAGTTCTTC. It encodes CASSKKADPPYNEQFF.

This sequence joins TRBV5-1 and TRBJ1-2; D ambiguous. With 5 bases removed from V and 7 bases from J, the gap between germline ends came to 12 bases. The germline gives CDR1 SGHRS, CDR2 YFSETQ. The CDR3 extends over 12 amino acids. The CDR3 loop is CASSYKGIGYTF. In DNA, the CDR3 is TGCGCCAGCAGTTACAAAGGAATTGGCTACACCTTC.

CDR3 sequence: CASSQAFRPYEQYF. The CDR3 nucleotides read TGCGCCAGCAGCCAAGCGTTCAGGCCCTACGAGCAGTACTTC. The chain combines TRBV4-1 with TRBJ2-7; the D is unclear. V was clipped by 1 base and J by 2 bases, with 9 bases between them. Germline assignment: CDR1 MGHRA and CDR2 YSYEKL. This CDR3 has 14 residues.

The V call is TRBV27, the J call TRBJ2-7; D might be TRBD1 or TRBD2, each matching 5 bases. The CDR3 is 16 residues long. Germline V CDR1 and CDR2: MNHEY, SMNVEV (reference sequence). V was cut by 6 bases and J by 0 bases, with 18 bases left in between. The CDR3 is CASRPVGETGSYEQYV. The CDR3 DNA reads as TGTGCCAGCAGACCCGTAGGGGAGACTGGCTCCTACGAGCAGTACGTC.

The V call is TRBV7-6, the J call TRBJ2-2, with D possibly TRBD1 on 8 matching bases. The germline V gene encodes CDR1 SGHVS and CDR2 FNYEAQ. V lost 2 bases to trimming and J lost 5 bases, with 15 bases between them. The CDR3 consists of 16 residues. The CDR3 bases are TGTGCCAGCAGCTTAAGTGGACAGGGAGGGACCGGGGAGCTGTTTTTT. Its protein is CASSLSGQGGTGELFF.

J is TRBJ2-7 and V is TRBV10-2; 9 bases are a match to TRBD1. Unmatched junction bases numbered 3, after V lost 4 bases and J lost 2 bases. CDR3 size: 14 residues. CDR1 is WSHSY and CDR2 is SAAADI in the germline V gene. Here the CDR3 reads CASSVYRGPYEQYF. CDR3 nucleotides: TGCGCCAGCAGTGTTTACAGGGGGCCCTACGAGCAGTACTTC.

The V call is TRBV3-1 (or the pseudogene TRBV3-2), the J call TRBJ2-7; maybe TRBD1 (6 bases). Trimming pared 0 bases from V and 1 base from J, leaving 13 bases between. This CDR3 is built from 16 residues. Looked up from germline, CDR1 is LGHDT and CDR2 is YNNKEL (reference sequence). The CDR3 loop reads CASSQDSGQRSYEQYF. In nucleotides, the CDR3 is TGTGCCAGCAGCCAAGATTCGGGACAACGTTCCTACGAGCAGTACTTC.

The J gene is TRBJ2-1, the V gene TRBV27; D is unclear. Trimming pared 5 bases from V and 7 bases from J, leaving 9 bases between. This CDR3 is built from 12 residues. Germline CDR1 reads MNHEY; CDR2 reads SMNVEV (reference sequence). CDR3 DNA: TGTGCCAGCAGTCCCCCCGGGAATGAGCAGTTCTTC. It yields the protein CASSPPGNEQFF.

This sequence joins TRBV5-1 and TRBJ2-7; 9 bases map to TRBD1. The CDR3 has 15 amino acids. In germline, CDR1 is SGHRS, CDR2 YFSETQ. Trimming removed 3 bases from V and 5 bases from J; junction bases left unmatched: 9. CDR3 sequence: CASSSLPGQGHEQYF. The CDR3 bases are TGCGCCAGCAGCTCTCTTCCGGGACAGGGCCACGAGCAGTACTTC.

This clone occurred a few times. The rearrangement joins TRBV4-1 to TRBJ2-7; D remains unclear. This CDR3 comprises 18 residues. Germline V gene lookup returns CDR1 MGHRA and CDR2 YSYEKL. The V gene lost 0 bases and the J gene lost 2 bases, with 20 bases spanning the gap. CDR3 bases: TGCGCCAGCAGCCAAGATATAGTGCGCTCCACGGAGCCCTACGAGCAGTACTTC. It translates to CASSQDIVRSTEPYEQYF.

This clone was observed a handful of times. The chain carries TRBV7-9 and TRBJ1-4; a possible D gene is TRBD1 (5 bases). Germline loops: CDR1 SEHNR, CDR2 FQNEAQ (reference sequence). V was pared by 7 bases and J by 5 bases, with 11 bases between. The CDR3 length is 13 residues. CDR3 coding DNA: TGTGCCAGCACCGGGACGGAGAATGAAAAACTGTTTTTT. Translated: CASTGTENEKLFF.

This sequence joins TRBV7-2 and TRBJ1-2; possible D gene TRBD1, 5 bases. V lost 2 bases to trimming and J lost 6 bases, with 16 bases between them. The CDR3 totals 15 residues. Germline assignment: CDR1 SGHTA and CDR2 FQGNSA. The CDR3 DNA reads as TGTGCCAGCAGCTTATTGAGGGGTGATTATAATGGCTACACCTTC. Protein sequence: CASSLLRGDYNGYTF.

The rearrangement links TRBV19 to TRBJ2-6, with D tentatively TRBD1 (6 bases). V lost 5 bases and J 2 bases, leaving 10 bases between the germline ends. Germline CDR1 reads LNHDA; CDR2 reads SQIVND (reference sequence). This CDR3 comprises 15 residues. The chain's CDR3 is CASSLTGAGANVLTF. The CDR3, as DNA: TGTGCCAGTAGTTTGACAGGAGCTGGGGCCAACGTCCTGACTTTC. Full variable domain (remainder filled in from reference TRBV19 and TRBJ2-6): DGGITQSPKYLFRKEGQNVTLSCEQNLNHDAMYWYRQDPGQGLRLIYYSQIVNDFQKGDIAEGYSVSREKKESFPLTVTSAQKNPTAFYLCASSLTGAGANVLTFGAGSRLTVL.

CDR3 DNA: TGTGCCAGCAGCCCTCAGGGCGGGACGTCTGGCTACACCTTC. This gives the protein CASSPQGGTSGYTF. The chain recombines TRBV14 with TRBJ1-2, with a weak D call TRBD1 (5 bases). V lost 4 bases and J lost 7, with 16 bases in between. This CDR3 has 14 amino acids. CDR1 SGHDN and CDR2 FVKESK come from the germline V gene. Based on the CDR3 plus reference TRBV14 and TRBJ1-2, the full variable domain is EAGVTQFPSHSVIEKGQTVTLRCDPISGHDNLYWYRRVMGKEIKFLLHFVKESKQDESGMPNNRFLAERTGGTYSTLKVQPAELEDSGVYFCASSPQGGTSGYTFGSGTRLTVV.

The chain is built from TRBV5-1 and TRBJ1-2; 8 bases align to TRBD1. This CDR3 comprises 13 residues. Per germline, CDR1 SGHRS and CDR2 YFSETQ. The ends lost 4 bases at V and 7 bases at J; junction bases unmatched: 6. This CDR3 is CASSPGTGVGYTF. The CDR3 DNA is TGCGCCAGCAGCCCTGGGACAGGTGTTGGCTACACCTTC.

Here the CDR3 DNA reads TGTGCCACCAGTGATACAAGAGCGGGAGTTGTCAATGAGCAGTTCTTC. It yields the protein CATSDTRAGVVNEQFF. V is TRBV24-1 and J is TRBJ2-1, with 8 bases that match TRBD2. Trimming took 3 bases from V and 6 from J; bases not matched to a gene: 9. The germline gives CDR1 KGHDR, CDR2 SFDVKD. CDR3 length: 16 amino acids.

The J gene is TRBJ2-7, the V gene TRBV7-6, with a tentative D call TRBD2 (6 bases). Looked up from germline, CDR1 is SGHVS and CDR2 is FNYEAQ. V lost 5 bases to trimming and J lost 2 bases, with 16 bases between them. The CDR3 extends over 15 amino acids. Here the CDR3 reads CASSPLANAAYEQYF. The CDR3 nucleotides read TGTGCCAGCAGCCCTCTAGCGAACGCGGCCTACGAGCAGTACTTC. The complete variable domain, with remaining parts taken from reference TRBV7-6 and TRBJ2-7, reads GAGVSQSPRYKVTKRGQDVALRCDPISGHVSLYWYRQALGQGPEFLTYFNYEAQQDKSGLPNDRFSAERPEGSISTLTIQRTEQRDSAMYRCASSPLANAAYEQYFGPGTRLTVT.

The J gene is TRBJ1-6, the V gene TRBV27, with a possible D match to TRBD1 (6 bases). The CDR3 covers 15 residues. Germline V gene lookup returns CDR1 MNHEY and CDR2 SMNVEV (reference sequence). Trimming shortened V by 7 bases and J by 7 bases, and 17 bases separated the two germline ends. The DNA for the CDR3 is TGTGCCAGCACTACCATGGGGGGGGGCAATTCACCCCTCCACTTT. Amino acids: CASTTMGGGNSPLHF.

This rearrangement joins TRBV29-1 to TRBJ1-5, with TRBD1 as a possible D gene (5 bases). The germline V gene encodes CDR1 SQVTM and CDR2 ANQGSEA. The CDR3 has 13 amino acids. The V end lost 5 bases, the J end lost 4 bases, and 12 bases lay between the germline ends. The CDR3 reads CSVRAGRNQPQHF. DNA for the CDR3: TGCAGCGTTAGGGCAGGGAGGAATCAGCCCCAGCATTTT.

The V call is TRBV12-3 or TRBV12-4, the J call TRBJ1-4, with D tentatively TRBD1 (5 bases). V lost 6 bases, J lost 12 bases, and 14 bases lay in between. The CDR3 runs to 12 residues. In nucleotides, the CDR3 is TGTGCCAGCAGAGGGACGACGACGGAACTGTTTTTT. This encodes CASRGTTTELFF.